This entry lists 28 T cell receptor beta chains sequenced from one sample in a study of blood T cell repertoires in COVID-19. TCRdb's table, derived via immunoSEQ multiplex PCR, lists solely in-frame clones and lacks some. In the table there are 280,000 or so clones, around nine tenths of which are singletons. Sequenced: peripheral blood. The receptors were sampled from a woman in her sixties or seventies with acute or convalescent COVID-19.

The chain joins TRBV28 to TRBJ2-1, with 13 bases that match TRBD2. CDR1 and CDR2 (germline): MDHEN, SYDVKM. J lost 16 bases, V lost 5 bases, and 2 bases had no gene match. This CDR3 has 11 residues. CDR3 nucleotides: TGTGCCAGCAGTCGGACTAGCGGGAGATTCTTC. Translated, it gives CASSRTSGRFF.

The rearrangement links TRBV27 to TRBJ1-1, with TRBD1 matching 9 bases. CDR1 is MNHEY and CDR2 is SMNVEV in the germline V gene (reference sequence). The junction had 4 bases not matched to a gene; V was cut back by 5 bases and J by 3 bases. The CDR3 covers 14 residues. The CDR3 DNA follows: TGTGCCAGCAGTGGACAGGGGTCCTACACTGAAGCTTTCTTT. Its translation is CASSGQGSYTEAFF.

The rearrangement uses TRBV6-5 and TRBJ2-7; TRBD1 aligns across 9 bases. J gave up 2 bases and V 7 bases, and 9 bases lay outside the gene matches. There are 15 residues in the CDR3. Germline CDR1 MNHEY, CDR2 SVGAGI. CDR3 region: CASKGVRTGAYEQYF. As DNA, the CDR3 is TGTGCCAGCAAGGGGGTTAGGACAGGGGCCTACGAGCAGTACTTC.

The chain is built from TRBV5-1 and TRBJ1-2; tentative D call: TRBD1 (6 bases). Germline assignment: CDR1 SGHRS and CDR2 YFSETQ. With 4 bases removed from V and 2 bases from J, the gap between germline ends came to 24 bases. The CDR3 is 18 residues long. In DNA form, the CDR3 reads TGCGCCAGCAGCCCACAGGGTGGTAGTCTGGTCGTGAACTATGGCTACACCTTC. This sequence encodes CASSPQGGSLVVNYGYTF. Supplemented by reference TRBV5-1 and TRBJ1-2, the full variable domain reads KAGVTQTPRYLIKTRGQQVTLSCSPISGHRSVSWYQQTPGQGLQFLFEYFSETQRNKGNFPGRFSGRQFSNSRSEMNVSTLELGDSALYLCASSPQGGSLVVNYGYTFGSGTRLTVV.

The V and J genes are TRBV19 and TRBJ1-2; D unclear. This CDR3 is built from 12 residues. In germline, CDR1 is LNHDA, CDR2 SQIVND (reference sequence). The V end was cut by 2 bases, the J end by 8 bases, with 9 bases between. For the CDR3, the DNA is TGTGCCAGTAGTATACGCATAAGCGGCTACACCTTC. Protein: CASSIRISGYTF.

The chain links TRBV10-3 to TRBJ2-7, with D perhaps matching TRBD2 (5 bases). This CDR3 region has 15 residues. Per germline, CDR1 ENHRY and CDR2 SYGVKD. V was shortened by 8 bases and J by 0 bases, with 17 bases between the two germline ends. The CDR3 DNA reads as TGTGCCATCGGTACAAGCGGTTATAGCTCCTACGAGCAGTACTTC. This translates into CAIGTSGYSSYEQYF.

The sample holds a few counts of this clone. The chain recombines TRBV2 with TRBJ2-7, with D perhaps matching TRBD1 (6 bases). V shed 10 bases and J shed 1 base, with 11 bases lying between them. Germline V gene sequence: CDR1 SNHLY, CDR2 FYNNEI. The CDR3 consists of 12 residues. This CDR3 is CANSGQSYEQYF. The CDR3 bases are TGTGCCAATTCGGGACAATCCTACGAGCAGTACTTC.

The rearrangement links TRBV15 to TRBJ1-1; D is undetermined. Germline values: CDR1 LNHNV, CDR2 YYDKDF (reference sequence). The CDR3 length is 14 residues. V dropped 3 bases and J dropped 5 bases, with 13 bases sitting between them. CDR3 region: CATSRRGARTEAFF. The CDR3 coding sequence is TGTGCCACCAGCAGGCGGGGAGCGCGGACTGAAGCTTTCTTT.

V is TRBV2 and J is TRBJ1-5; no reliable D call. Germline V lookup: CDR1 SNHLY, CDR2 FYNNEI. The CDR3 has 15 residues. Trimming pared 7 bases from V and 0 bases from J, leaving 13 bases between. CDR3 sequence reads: CASKVGGNSNQPQHF. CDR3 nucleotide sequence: TGTGCCAGCAAGGTCGGAGGGAATAGCAATCAGCCCCAGCATTTT.

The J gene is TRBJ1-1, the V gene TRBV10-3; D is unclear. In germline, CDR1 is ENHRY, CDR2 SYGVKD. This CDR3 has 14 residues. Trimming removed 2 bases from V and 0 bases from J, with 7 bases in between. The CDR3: CAISEPSLNTEAFF. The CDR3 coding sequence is TGTGCCATCAGTGAGCCCAGTTTGAACACTGAAGCTTTCTTT.

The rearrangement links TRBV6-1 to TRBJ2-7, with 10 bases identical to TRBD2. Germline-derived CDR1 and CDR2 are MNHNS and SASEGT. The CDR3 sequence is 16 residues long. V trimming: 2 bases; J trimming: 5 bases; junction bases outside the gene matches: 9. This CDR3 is CASSEMGSGGFDEQYF. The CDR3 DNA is TGTGCCAGCAGTGAAATGGGTAGCGGGGGGTTCGACGAGCAGTACTTC.

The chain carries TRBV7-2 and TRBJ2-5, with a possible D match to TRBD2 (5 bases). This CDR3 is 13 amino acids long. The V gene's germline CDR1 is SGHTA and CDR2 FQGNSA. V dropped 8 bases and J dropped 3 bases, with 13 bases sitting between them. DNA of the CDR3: TGTGCCAGCGTCCGGGATTTCAAAGAGACCCAGTACTTC. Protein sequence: CASVRDFKETQYF.

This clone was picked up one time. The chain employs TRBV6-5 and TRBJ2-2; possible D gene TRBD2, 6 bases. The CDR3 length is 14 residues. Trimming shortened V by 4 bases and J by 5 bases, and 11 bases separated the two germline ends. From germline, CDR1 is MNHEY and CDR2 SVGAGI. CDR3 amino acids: CASSLRLDTGELFF. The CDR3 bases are TGTGCCAGCAGTTTGCGACTAGATACCGGGGAGCTGTTTTTT.

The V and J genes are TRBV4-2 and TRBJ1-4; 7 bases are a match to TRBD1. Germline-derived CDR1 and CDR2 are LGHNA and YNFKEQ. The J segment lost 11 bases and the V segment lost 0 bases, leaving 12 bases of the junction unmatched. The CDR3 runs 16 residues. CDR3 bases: TGTGCCAGCAGCCAAGAAGAGGGGGCAAACTCGGGGAAACTGTTTTTT. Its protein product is CASSQEEGANSGKLFF.

The CDR3 spells CASTRGDSSYNEQFF. The CDR3 DNA is TGTGCCAGCACCAGGGGGGACAGCTCCTACAATGAGCAGTTCTTC. The chain uses TRBV9 and TRBJ2-1, with D perhaps TRBD1 (7 bases). This CDR3 region has 15 residues. The V gene's germline CDR1 is SGDLS and CDR2 YYNGEE. V lost 6 bases, J lost 0 bases, and 13 bases lay in between. The full variable domain, in which reference TRBV9 and TRBJ2-1 provide the parts outside the CDR3, is DSGVTQTPKHLITATGQRVTLRCSPRSGDLSVYWYQQSLDQGLQFLIQYYNGEERAKGNILERFSAQQFPDLHSELNLSSLELGDSALYFCASTRGDSSYNEQFFGPGTRLTVL.

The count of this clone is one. The chain's CDR3 is CASSRRVPGASTDTQYF. Written as DNA, the CDR3 is TGTGCCAGCAGCAGACGGGTGCCGGGAGCTAGCACAGATACGCAGTATTTT. The chain employs TRBV7-8 and TRBJ2-3; tentative D call: TRBD2 (6 bases). Looked up from germline, CDR1 is SGHVS and CDR2 is FQNEAQ. Trimming pared 5 bases from V and 0 bases from J, leaving 18 bases between. CDR3 size: 17 residues.

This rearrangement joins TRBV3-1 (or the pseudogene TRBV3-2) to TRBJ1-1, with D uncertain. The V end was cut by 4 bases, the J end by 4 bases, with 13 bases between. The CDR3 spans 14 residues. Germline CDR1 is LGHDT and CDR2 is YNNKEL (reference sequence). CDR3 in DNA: TGTGCCAGCAGCCTTGAGACTCAAAGCACTGAAGCTTTCTTT. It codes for CASSLETQSTEAFF.

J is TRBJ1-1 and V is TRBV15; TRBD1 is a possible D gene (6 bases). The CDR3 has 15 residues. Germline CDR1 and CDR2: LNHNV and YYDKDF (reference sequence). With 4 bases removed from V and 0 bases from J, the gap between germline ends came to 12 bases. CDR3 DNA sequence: TGTGCCACCAGCACCTCCGGACAGTTGAACACTGAAGCTTTCTTT. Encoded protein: CATSTSGQLNTEAFF.

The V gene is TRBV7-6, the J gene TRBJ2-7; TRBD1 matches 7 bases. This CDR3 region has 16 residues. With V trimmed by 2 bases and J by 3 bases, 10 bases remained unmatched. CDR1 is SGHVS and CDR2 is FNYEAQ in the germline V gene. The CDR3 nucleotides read TGTGCCAGCAGCTTAAGGGGGCGCACCCTTGGCTACGAGCAGTACTTC. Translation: CASSLRGRTLGYEQYF. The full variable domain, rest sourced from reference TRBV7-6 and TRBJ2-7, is GAGVSQSPRYKVTKRGQDVALRCDPISGHVSLYWYRQALGQGPEFLTYFNYEAQQDKSGLPNDRFSAERPEGSISTLTIQRTEQRDSAMYRCASSLRGRTLGYEQYFGPGTRLTVT.

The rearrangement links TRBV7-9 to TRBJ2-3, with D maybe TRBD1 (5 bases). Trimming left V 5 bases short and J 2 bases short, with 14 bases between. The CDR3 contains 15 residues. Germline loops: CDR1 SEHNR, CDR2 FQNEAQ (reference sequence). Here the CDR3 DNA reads TGTGCCAGCAGCGGCACCGAGGACATCACAGATACGCAGTATTTT. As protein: CASSGTEDITDTQYF.

The CDR3 DNA is TGCGCCAGCAGCCAAGATCCCGGACAGGCCTATGGAGAGACCCAGTACTTC. Translation gives CASSQDPGQAYGETQYF. The chain links TRBV4-1 to TRBJ2-5; 7 nucleotides align to TRBD1. The trim removed 0 bases at V and 4 bases at J, leaving 11 bases unmatched. Germline V gene data show CDR1 as MGHRA and CDR2 as YSYEKL. This CDR3 is built from 17 residues.

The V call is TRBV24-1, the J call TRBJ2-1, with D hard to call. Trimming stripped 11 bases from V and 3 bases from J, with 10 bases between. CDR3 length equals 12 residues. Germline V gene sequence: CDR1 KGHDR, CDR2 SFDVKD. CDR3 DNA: TGTGCCAGATCTCGGGTCTACAATGAGCAGTTCTTC. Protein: CARSRVYNEQFF.

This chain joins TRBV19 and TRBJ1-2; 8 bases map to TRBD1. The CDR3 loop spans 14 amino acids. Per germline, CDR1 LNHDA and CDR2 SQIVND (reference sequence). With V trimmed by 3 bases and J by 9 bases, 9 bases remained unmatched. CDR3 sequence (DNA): TGTGCCAGTAGTATGGGTAGACAGGGGACACGCTACACCTTC. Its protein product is CASSMGRQGTRYTF.

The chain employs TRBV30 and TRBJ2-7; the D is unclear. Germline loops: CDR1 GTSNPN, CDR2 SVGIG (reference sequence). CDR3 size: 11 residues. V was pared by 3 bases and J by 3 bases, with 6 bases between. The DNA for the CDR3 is TGTGCCTGGAGCCCCGGCTACGAGCAGTACTTC. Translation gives CAWSPGYEQYF.

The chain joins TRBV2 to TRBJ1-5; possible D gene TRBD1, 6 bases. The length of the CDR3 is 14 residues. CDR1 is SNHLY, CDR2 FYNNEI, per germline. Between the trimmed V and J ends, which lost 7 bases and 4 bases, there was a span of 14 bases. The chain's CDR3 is CASMKDSPNQPQHF. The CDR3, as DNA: TGTGCCAGCATGAAGGACAGCCCAAATCAGCCCCAGCATTTT. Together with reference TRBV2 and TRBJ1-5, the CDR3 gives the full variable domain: EPEVTQTPSHQVTQMGQEVILRCVPISNHLYFYWYRQILGQKVEFLVSFYNNEISEKSEIFDDQFSVERPDGSNFTLKIRSTKLEDSAMYFCASMKDSPNQPQHFGDGTRLSIL.

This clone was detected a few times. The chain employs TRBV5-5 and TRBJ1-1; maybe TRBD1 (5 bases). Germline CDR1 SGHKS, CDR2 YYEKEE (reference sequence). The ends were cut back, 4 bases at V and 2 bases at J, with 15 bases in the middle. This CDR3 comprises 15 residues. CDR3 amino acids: CASSPPLQGNTEAFF. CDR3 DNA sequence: TGTGCCAGCAGCCCCCCCTTGCAGGGTAACACTGAAGCTTTCTTT.

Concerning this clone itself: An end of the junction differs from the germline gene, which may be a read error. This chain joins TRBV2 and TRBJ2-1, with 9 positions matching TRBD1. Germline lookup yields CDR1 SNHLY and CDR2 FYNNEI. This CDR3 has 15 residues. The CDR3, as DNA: TGTGCAAGCATCGGGGGGACAGGGAGGTTATATGAGCAGTTCTTC. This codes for CASIGGTGRLYEQFF.

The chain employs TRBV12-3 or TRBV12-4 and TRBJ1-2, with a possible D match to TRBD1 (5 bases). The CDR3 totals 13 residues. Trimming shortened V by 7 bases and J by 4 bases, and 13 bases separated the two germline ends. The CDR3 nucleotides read TGTGCCAGCACCCTGGGACTTATCTATGGCTACACCTTC. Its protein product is CASTLGLIYGYTF.